The 9 T cell receptor beta chains below all came from one sample that was sequenced in a study of T-cell reconstitution after alpha-beta-depleted transplantation in children. For TCRbeta, the library was prepared with unique molecular identifiers. In TCRdb, the PCR reads were re-called with MiXCR into one record per CDR3 protein. The sample records hundreds of thousands of distinct CDR3 sequences, approximately 16% being singletons. This sample comprised PBMCs from the stem cell graft donor, obtained from the stem cell graft. The source is a human donor who donated a stem cell graft to a child with acute lymphoblastic leukemia.

This clonotype has more than one count but fewer than ten. V is TRBV20-1 and J is TRBJ2-1, with D unclear. With 2 bases removed from V and 8 bases from J, the gap between germline ends came to 10 bases. The CDR3 covers 12 residues. Germline V CDR1 and CDR2: DFQATT, SNEGSKA (reference sequence). CDR3 loop: CSARPESYEQFF. DNA for the CDR3: TGCAGTGCTAGACCCGAGAGCTATGAGCAGTTCTTC.

The chain recombines TRBV20-1 with TRBJ2-3; 9 nucleotides align to TRBD2. The CDR3 is 15 amino acids. The germline V gene has CDR1 DFQATT and CDR2 SNEGSKA (reference sequence). J gave up 11 bases and V 0 bases, and 12 bases lay outside the gene matches. For the CDR3, the DNA is TGCAGTGCTAGAGACGGCGGGAGGGCCCGAAGGGAGCAGTATTTT. Translated, it gives CSARDGGRARREQYF.

This clonotype appeared a single time. The chain combines TRBV4-2 with TRBJ2-7; tentatively, D is TRBD2 (6 bases). Germline V gene data show CDR1 as LGHNA and CDR2 as YNFKEQ. The CDR3 has 16 amino acids. The V end lost 6 bases, the J end lost 2 bases, and 20 bases lay between the germline ends. The CDR3 nucleotides read TGTGCCAGCAGGCAATCTATTCGGGAGTCCCCCTACGAGCAGTACTTC. Its translation: CASRQSIRESPYEQYF.

This clonotype appeared a few times. The V and J genes are TRBV7-8 and TRBJ1-2; maybe TRBD1 (5 bases). The V and J ends lost 4 bases and 0 bases respectively, with 12 bases between them. Germline V CDR1 and CDR2: SGHVS, FQNEAQ. The CDR3 covers 15 residues. The CDR3 DNA sequence: TGTGCCAGCAGCTCCCGGGACGCTACTAACTATGGCTACACCTTC. It codes for CASSSRDATNYGYTF.

This chain uses TRBV10-3 with TRBJ2-1, with 11 bases identical to TRBD2. Trimming cost V 10 bases and J 9 bases; bases outside gene matches: 11. Germline V gives CDR1 ENHRY, CDR2 SYGVKD. This CDR3 is 14 amino acids long. Here the CDR3 DNA reads TGTGCCAGACCTACTAGCGGGAGCTACTGTGAGCAGTTCTTC. It codes for CARPTSGSYCEQFF.

This clonotype was picked up many times. The chain uses TRBV9 and TRBJ2-5, with D maybe TRBD2 (6 bases). CDR1 and CDR2 from the germline V gene are SGDLS and YYNGEE. The V end lost 4 bases, the J end lost 5 bases, and 12 bases lay between the germline ends. The CDR3 sequence is 13 residues long. CDR3 in amino acids: CASSSLAGETQYF. The CDR3 nucleotides read TGTGCCAGCAGCTCACTAGCCGGGGAGACCCAGTACTTC.

This clonotype has ten or more counts. The J gene is TRBJ2-4, the V gene TRBV12-3 or TRBV12-4, with a possible D match to TRBD2 (5 bases). The V and J ends lost 6 bases and 5 bases respectively, with 11 bases between them. The CDR3 runs to 13 residues. As DNA, the CDR3 is TGTGCCAGCAGCACTAGTTACCAAAACATTCAGTACTTC. Its translation: CASSTSYQNIQYF.

This clonotype was counted at least ten times. The chain combines TRBV5-1 with TRBJ2-2, with 9 bases identical to TRBD1. Germline-derived CDR1 and CDR2 are SGHRS and YFSETQ. With 4 bases clipped from V and 6 bases from J, the junction kept 7 bases outside the gene matches. The CDR3 consists of 15 residues. The CDR3 here is CASSGGQGVSGELFF. CDR3 sequence (DNA): TGCGCCAGCAGCGGGGGACAGGGAGTATCCGGGGAGCTGTTTTTT. The full variable domain, with the rest looked up from reference TRBV5-1 and TRBJ2-2, is KAGVTQTPRYLIKTRGQQVTLSCSPISGHRSVSWYQQTPGQGLQFLFEYFSETQRNKGNFPGRFSGRQFSNSRSEMNVSTLELGDSALYLCASSGGQGVSGELFFGEGSRLTVL.

This chain joins TRBV7-2 and TRBJ1-2, with a possible D match to TRBD1 (5 bases). The ends were cut back, 0 bases at V and 3 bases at J, with 14 bases in the middle. This CDR3 spans 16 amino acids. Germline loops: CDR1 SGHTA, CDR2 FQGNSA. CDR3 loop: CASSLAFRTFDYGYTF. The CDR3 nucleotides read TGTGCCAGCAGCTTAGCCTTCAGGACATTTGACTATGGCTACACCTTC. Full variable domain (rest looked up from reference TRBV7-2 and TRBJ1-2): GAGVSQSPSNKVTEKGKDVELRCDPISGHTALYWYRQSLGQGLEFLIYFQGNSAPDKSGLPSDRFSAERTGGSVSTLTIQRTQQEDSAVYLCASSLAFRTFDYGYTFGSGTRLTVV.